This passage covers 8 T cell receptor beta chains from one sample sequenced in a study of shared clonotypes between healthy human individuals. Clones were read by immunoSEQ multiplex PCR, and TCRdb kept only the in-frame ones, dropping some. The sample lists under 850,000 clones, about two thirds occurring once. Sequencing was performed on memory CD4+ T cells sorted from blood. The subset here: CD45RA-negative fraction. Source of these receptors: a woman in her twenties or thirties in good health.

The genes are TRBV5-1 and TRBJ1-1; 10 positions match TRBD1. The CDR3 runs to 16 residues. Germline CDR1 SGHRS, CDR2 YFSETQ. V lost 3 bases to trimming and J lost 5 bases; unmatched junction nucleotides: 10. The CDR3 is CASSYDRGLISTEAFF. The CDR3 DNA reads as TGCGCCAGCAGCTACGACAGGGGGCTTATTAGTACTGAAGCTTTCTTT.

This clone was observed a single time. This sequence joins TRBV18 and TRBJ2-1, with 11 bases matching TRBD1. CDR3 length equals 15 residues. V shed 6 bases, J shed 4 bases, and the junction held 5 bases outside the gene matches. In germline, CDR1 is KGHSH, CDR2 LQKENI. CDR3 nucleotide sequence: TGTGCCAGCTCCCAAGGGACAGGGGGATACAATGAGCAGTTCTTC. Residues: CASSQGTGGYNEQFF. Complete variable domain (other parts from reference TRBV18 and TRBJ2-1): NAGVMQNPRHLVRRRGQEARLRCSPMKGHSHVYWYRQLPEEGLKFMVYLQKENIIDESGMPKERFSAEFPKEGPSILRIQQVVRGDSAAYFCASSQGTGGYNEQFFGPGTRLTVL.

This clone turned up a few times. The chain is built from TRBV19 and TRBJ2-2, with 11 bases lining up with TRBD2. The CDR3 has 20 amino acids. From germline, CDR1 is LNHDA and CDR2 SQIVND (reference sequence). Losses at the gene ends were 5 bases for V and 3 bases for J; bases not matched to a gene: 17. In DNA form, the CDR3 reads TGTGCCAGTAGTCCGAGGGGGCTTAGCGGGAGGGCCGGGCACACCGGGGAGCTGTTTTTT. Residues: CASSPRGLSGRAGHTGELFF.

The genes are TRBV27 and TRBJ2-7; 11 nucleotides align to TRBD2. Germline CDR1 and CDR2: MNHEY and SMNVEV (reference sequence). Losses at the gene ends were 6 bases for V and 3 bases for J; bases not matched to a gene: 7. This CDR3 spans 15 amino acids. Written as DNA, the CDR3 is TGTGCCAGCAGCAGAGGACTAGCGGGTTACTACGAGCAGTACTTC. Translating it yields CASSRGLAGYYEQYF.

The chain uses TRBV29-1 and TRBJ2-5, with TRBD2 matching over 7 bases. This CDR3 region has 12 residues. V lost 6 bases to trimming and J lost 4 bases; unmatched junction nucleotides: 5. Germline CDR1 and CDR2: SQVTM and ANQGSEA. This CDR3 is CSVKGGAETQYF. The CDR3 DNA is TGCAGCGTCAAGGGAGGGGCAGAGACCCAGTACTTC.

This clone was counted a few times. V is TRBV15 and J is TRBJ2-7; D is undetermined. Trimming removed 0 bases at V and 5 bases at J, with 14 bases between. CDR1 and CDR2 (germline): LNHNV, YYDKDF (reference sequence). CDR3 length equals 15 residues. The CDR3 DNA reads TGTGCCACCAGCAGAGACCCCCGTCCAGAAAACGAGCAGTACTTC. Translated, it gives CATSRDPRPENEQYF.

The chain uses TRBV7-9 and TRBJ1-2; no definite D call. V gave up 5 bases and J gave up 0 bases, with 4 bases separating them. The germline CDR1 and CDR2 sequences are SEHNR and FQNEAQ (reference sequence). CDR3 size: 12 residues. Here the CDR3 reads CASSPTNYGYTF. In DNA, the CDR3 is TGTGCCAGCAGCCCAACTAACTATGGCTACACCTTC.

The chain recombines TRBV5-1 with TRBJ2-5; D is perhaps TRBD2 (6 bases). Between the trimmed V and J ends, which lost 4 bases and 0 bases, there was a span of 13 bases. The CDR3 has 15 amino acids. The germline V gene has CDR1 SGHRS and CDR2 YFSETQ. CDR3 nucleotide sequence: TGCGCCAGCAGCCCTCGAAGGAGGGACCAAGAGACCCAGTACTTC. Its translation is CASSPRRRDQETQYF.